One and the same sample provided the 24 T cell receptor beta chains below, sequenced in a study of cytomegalovirus exposure and HLA in healthy donors. Generated by immunoSEQ multiplex PCR, the TCRdb table keeps only in-frame clones and is missing some. The sample yields about 240,000 clones, roughly 86% seen once. The sequenced sample was PBMCs. Receptor source: a woman under 40 in good health and CMV-seropositive.

The J gene is TRBJ2-7, the V gene TRBV6-4, with TRBD2 identical over 12 bases. The ends lost 2 bases at V and 11 bases at J; junction bases unmatched: 22. CDR1 and CDR2 (germline): MRHNA, SNTAGT. The CDR3 runs to 19 residues. The CDR3 region has the DNA TGTGCCAGCAGTGACCAGACTAGCGGGAGAACGTATCGTCCTCCTTTGGAGTACTTC. This translates into CASSDQTSGRTYRPPLEYF.

The genes are TRBV27 and TRBJ2-2; a possible D gene is TRBD2 (6 bases). V was pared by 7 bases and J by 6 bases, with 9 bases between. Germline-derived CDR1 and CDR2 are MNHEY and SMNVEV (reference sequence). The CDR3 is 12 residues long. The CDR3, as DNA: TGTGCCAGCATGGGGGGTTCCGGGGAGCTGTTTTTT. Translated, it gives CASMGGSGELFF.

V is TRBV2 and J is TRBJ1-2; 9 bases fit TRBD1. The trim removed 3 bases at V and 4 bases at J, leaving 6 bases unmatched. The germline gives CDR1 SNHLY, CDR2 FYNNEI. The CDR3 extends over 15 amino acids. For the CDR3, the DNA is TGTGCCAGCAGTGATCTGGGACAGGGAATCTATGGCTACACCTTC. This encodes CASSDLGQGIYGYTF.

This chain connects TRBV7-2 to TRBJ2-7; 9 bases are shared with TRBD2. The CDR3 is made up of 14 amino acids. Trimming at V came to 7 bases and at J to 6 bases, leaving 10 bases not matched to a gene. Looked up from germline, CDR1 is SGHTA and CDR2 is FQGNSA. The CDR3 bases are TGTGCCAGCAACCCAGCGGGAGGTATTCGCGAGCAGTACTTC. The encoded protein is CASNPAGGIREQYF.

CDR3: CAISDHTSGRDNEQFF. CDR3 sequence (DNA): TGTGCCATCAGTGACCACACTAGCGGGAGGGATAATGAGCAGTTCTTC. The chain couples TRBV10-3 to TRBJ2-1; 13 bases line up with TRBD2. With V trimmed by 3 bases and J by 7 bases, 6 bases remained unmatched. Germline lookup yields CDR1 ENHRY and CDR2 SYGVKD. The CDR3 loop spans 16 amino acids.

This chain links TRBV7-8 with TRBJ1-3; D gene ambiguous. The V gene's germline CDR1 is SGHVS and CDR2 FQNEAQ. This CDR3 contains 14 residues. Trimming left V 4 bases short and J 4 bases short, with 11 bases between. The CDR3 bases are TGTGCCAGCAGCTCGAGGAGACCGGGAAACACCATATATTTT. Translated, it gives CASSSRRPGNTIYF.

This clone appeared a single time. V and J are TRBV6-4 and TRBJ2-3; TRBD2 might be the D (6 bases). Germline V gives CDR1 MRHNA, CDR2 SNTAGT. The germline V and J ends were trimmed by 2 bases and 2 bases, with 20 bases remaining between them. There are 18 residues in the CDR3. For the CDR3, the DNA is TGTGCCAGCAGTGACGAAGGAGGGCTAGCGACTTACACAGATACGCAGTATTTT. Translation: CASSDEGGLATYTDTQYF.

V is TRBV11-2 and J is TRBJ2-7, with 10 bases identical to TRBD2. The V gene end was trimmed by 1 base and the J gene end by 1 base; junction bases not matched to a gene: 4. Per the germline V gene, CDR1 is SGHAT and CDR2 is FQNNGV. CDR3 length: 16 amino acids. The DNA of the CDR3 is TGTGCCAGCAGCTTAGTCGGACTAGCGGAGTCCTACGAGCAGTACTTC. Its protein product is CASSLVGLAESYEQYF.

V and J are TRBV27 and TRBJ2-5; 11 bases match TRBD2. The CDR3 sequence is 15 residues long. The V segment lost 4 bases and the J segment 5 bases; nucleotides outside the gene matches: 6. Germline V gene sequence: CDR1 MNHEY, CDR2 SMNVEV (reference sequence). This CDR3 reads CASSSRTSGWETQYF. In DNA, the CDR3 is TGTGCCAGCAGTTCCCGGACTAGCGGGTGGGAGACCCAGTACTTC.

This chain connects TRBV28 to TRBJ2-1; 8 nucleotides agree with TRBD1. This CDR3 comprises 15 residues. J was trimmed by 6 bases and V by 4 bases; bases with no gene match: 8. Germline values: CDR1 MDHEN, CDR2 SYDVKM. DNA of the CDR3: TGTGCCAGCAGTTGGGGGACAGGTATGTTCAATGAGCAGTTCTTC. It yields the protein CASSWGTGMFNEQFF.

In DNA, the CDR3 is TGTGCCAGCAGTACCCGACTGTCTGTTGCGAGCTCCTACGAGCAGTACTTC. Its protein is CASSTRLSVASSYEQYF. The chain uses TRBV28 and TRBJ2-7; no definite D call. This CDR3 is built from 17 residues. The V end lost 5 bases, the J end lost 0 bases, and 20 bases lay between the germline ends. Germline V CDR1 and CDR2: MDHEN, SYDVKM.

This clone has a single count. The V call is TRBV28, the J call TRBJ2-1, with 10 bases matching TRBD1. The ends lost 2 bases at V and 4 bases at J; junction bases unmatched: 5. Germline lookup yields CDR1 MDHEN and CDR2 SYDVKM. The CDR3 is 16 amino acids. CDR3 residues: CASSLTPGQGYNEQFF. DNA for the CDR3: TGTGCCAGCAGTTTAACACCGGGACAGGGGTACAATGAGCAGTTCTTC.

The rearrangement joins TRBV29-1 to TRBJ2-1; 9 bases fit TRBD2. Trimming cost V 6 bases and J 0 bases; bases outside gene matches: 3. This CDR3 comprises 14 residues. Germline values: CDR1 SQVTM, CDR2 ANQGSEA. Here the CDR3 DNA reads TGCAGCGTCCCGACTAGCGGCTCCTACAATGAGCAGTTCTTC. Residues: CSVPTSGSYNEQFF.

The chain couples TRBV5-1 to TRBJ1-2; no definite D call. The germline V gene has CDR1 SGHRS and CDR2 YFSETQ. Trimming removed 3 bases from V and 8 bases from J, with 11 bases in between. The CDR3 covers 12 residues. The CDR3 here is CASSWAGGGYTF. CDR3 sequence (DNA): TGCGCCAGCAGCTGGGCCGGTGGCGGCTACACCTTC.

In its sample, this clone was seen once. The chain is built from TRBV11-3 and TRBJ2-3; D perhaps matches TRBD2 (5 bases). The CDR3 runs to 15 residues. Germline loops: CDR1 SGHNT, CDR2 YENEEA. V lost 0 bases and J lost 4, with 11 bases in between. CDR3 nucleotides: TGTGCCAGCAGCTTAGATGGGCTAGCAGCAGATACGCAGTATTTT. Residues: CASSLDGLAADTQYF.

The CDR3 DNA sequence: TGTGCCAGCAGCAACCGGTACGCGGGCGAGCAGTACTTC. Its protein product is CASSNRYAGEQYF. This rearrangement joins TRBV7-2 to TRBJ2-7; D possibly corresponds to TRBD2 (5 bases). CDR3 length: 13 amino acids. The V end was cut by 5 bases, the J end by 6 bases, with 14 bases between. Germline V gives CDR1 SGHTA, CDR2 FQGNSA.

The V gene is TRBV27, the J gene TRBJ1-4, with D uncertain. Germline V gives CDR1 MNHEY, CDR2 SMNVEV (reference sequence). The V end lost 3 bases, the J end lost 5 bases, and 16 bases lay between the germline ends. The CDR3 is 16 residues long. CDR3 loop: CASSFGRPGQNEKLFF. The DNA of the CDR3 is TGTGCCAGCAGTTTTGGTCGTCCAGGTCAAAATGAAAAACTGTTTTTT.

The chain has TRBV21-1 and TRBJ2-2; TRBD2 is taken as the D call from the table, unchecked against the DNA. TRBV21-1 is tagged as a pseudogene. This CDR3 spans 18 amino acids. In DNA form, the CDR3 reads TGTGCCAGCATCCCAACTAGCGGGAGGATGTCGGACACCGGGGAGCTGTTTTTT. Amino acids: CASIPTSGRMSDTGELFF.

The chain links TRBV30 to TRBJ1-5; 7 bases align to TRBD1. V dropped 4 bases and J dropped 0; count of bases not matched to a gene: 6. The germline CDR1 and CDR2 sequences are GTSNPN and SVGIG (reference sequence). The CDR3 is 15 amino acids. Here the CDR3 reads CAWNRGLYSNQPQHF. DNA of the CDR3: TGTGCCTGGAACAGGGGCCTCTATAGCAATCAGCCCCAGCATTTT.

This chain uses TRBV7-9 with TRBJ1-2, with TRBD1 matching over 7 bases. CDR3 length equals 15 residues. V shed 1 base and J 4 bases; nucleotides not matched to a gene: 6. Germline lookup yields CDR1 SEHNR and CDR2 FQNEAQ (reference sequence). The CDR3 DNA follows: TGTGCCAGCAGCTTAGTATTGGGACAGACCTATGGCTACACCTTC. Protein sequence: CASSLVLGQTYGYTF. The entire variable domain, with the rest obtained from reference TRBV7-9 and TRBJ1-2, is as follows: DTGVSQNPRHKITKRGQNVTFRCDPISEHNRLYWYRQTLGQGPEFLTYFQNEAQLEKSRLLSDRFSAERPKGSFSTLEIQRTEQGDSAMYLCASSLVLGQTYGYTFGSGTRLTVV.

The chain joins TRBV19 to TRBJ2-7, with D possibly matching TRBD1 (6 bases). Germline V gene sequence: CDR1 LNHDA, CDR2 SQIVND (reference sequence). The V end was cut by 5 bases, the J end by 1 base, with 21 bases between. The CDR3 length is 17 residues. DNA of the CDR3: TGTGCCAGTAGTCCGTCGCATCAGACAGGCTTATCCTACGAGCAGTACTTC. It translates to CASSPSHQTGLSYEQYF.

This chain joins TRBV27 and TRBJ2-3; a possible D gene is TRBD1 (5 bases). The germline gives CDR1 MNHEY, CDR2 SMNVEV (reference sequence). The V and J ends lost 3 bases and 3 bases respectively, with 13 bases between them. CDR3 length: 15 residues. This CDR3 reads CASSLAGLQTDTQYF. CDR3 nucleotide sequence: TGTGCCAGCAGTTTGGCAGGGTTGCAGACAGATACGCAGTATTTT.

As DNA, the CDR3 is TGTGCCAGCACCGCGAATGAAAAACTGTTTTTT. Translated: CASTANEKLFF. The genes are TRBV28 and TRBJ1-4; D call uncertain. This CDR3 has 11 amino acids. The germline V gene encodes CDR1 MDHEN and CDR2 SYDVKM. Trimming removed 7 bases from V and 5 bases from J, with 5 bases in between. Complete variable domain (other parts from reference TRBV28 and TRBJ1-4): DVKVTQSSRYLVKRTGEKVFLECVQDMDHENMFWYRQDPGLGLRLIYFSYDVKMKEKGDIPEGYSVSREKKERFSLILESASTNQTSMYLCASTANEKLFFGSGTQLSVL.

The chain uses TRBV9 and TRBJ2-2; the match to TRBD1 covers 7 bases. CDR1 SGDLS and CDR2 YYNGEE come from the germline V gene. Unmatched junction bases numbered 11, after V lost 4 bases and J lost 5 bases. The length of the CDR3 is 16 residues. CDR3 in amino acids: CASSPTEGASTGELFF. In DNA form, the CDR3 reads TGTGCCAGCAGCCCAACAGAGGGGGCTAGTACCGGGGAGCTGTTTTTT.